The 19 T cell receptor beta chains below come from one sample, sequenced in a study of T cells in Graves' hyperthyroidism and ophthalmopathy. Amplification yielded TCR beta CDR3 regions, with RNA transcripts as the source. The HTBI set primed first-round TCR CDR3 RT-PCR. TCRdb re-called the multiplex PCR reads through MiXCR, storing one row per CDR3 protein. The table records about 710,000 distinct CDR3 sequences, about a sixth of them present only once. The sequenced sample consisted of blood. The receptors were sampled from a man younger than 35 with Graves' hyperthyroidism.

V is TRBV4-1 and J is TRBJ1-3; possible D gene TRBD1, 5 bases. Looked up from germline, CDR1 is MGHRA and CDR2 is YSYEKL. The CDR3 spans 16 residues. V was trimmed by 0 bases and J by 0 bases, leaving 9 bases between them. The CDR3 sequence: CASSQDWGSSGNTIYF. CDR3 DNA sequence: TGCGCCAGCAGCCAAGACTGGGGGAGCTCTGGAAACACCATATATTTT.

V gene TRBV4-1 combines with J gene TRBJ1-2, with 7 bases that match TRBD1. This CDR3 is 18 amino acids long. Trimming took 1 base from V and 3 from J; bases not matched to a gene: 14. Germline CDR1 and CDR2: MGHRA and YSYEKL. This chain's CDR3 is CASSQGEGAILVDYGYTF. CDR3 bases: TGCGCCAGCAGCCAAGGAGAGGGGGCTATACTAGTTGACTATGGCTACACCTTC.

This clonotype was seen more than once but under ten times. V is TRBV29-1 and J is TRBJ2-3; tentative D call: TRBD2 (6 bases). Germline CDR1 and CDR2: SQVTM and ANQGSEA. V lost 5 bases to trimming and J lost 4 bases, with 13 bases between them. The CDR3 length is 13 residues. The CDR3: CSVSSGAADTQYF. CDR3 sequence (DNA): TGCAGCGTTTCCTCGGGAGCCGCAGATACGCAGTATTTT.

The CDR3, as DNA: TGTGCCAGCAGTTCGAAGGACAGGCTAAGCTACGAGCAGTACTTC. Translation: CASSSKDRLSYEQYF. This rearrangement joins TRBV28 to TRBJ2-7; TRBD1 aligns across 7 bases. The CDR3 has 15 residues. The junction had 9 bases not matched to a gene; V was cut back by 4 bases and J by 3 bases. Looked up from germline, CDR1 is MDHEN and CDR2 is SYDVKM.

This clonotype was recorded many times. The rearrangement uses TRBV7-2 and TRBJ2-3; D is undetermined. The germline gives CDR1 SGHTA, CDR2 FQGNSA. V was clipped by 1 base and J by 9 bases, with 17 bases between them. This CDR3 has 15 residues. For the CDR3, the DNA is TGTGCCAGCAGCTTAGATCCCGCCTCCCAGATAACGCAGTATTTT. Its translation is CASSLDPASQITQYF.

This clonotype has ten or more counts. The chain has TRBV28 and TRBJ2-7, with 9 bases matching TRBD1. Germline-derived CDR1 and CDR2 are MDHEN and SYDVKM. V trimming: 6 bases; J trimming: 5 bases; junction bases outside the gene matches: 11. This CDR3 region has 15 residues. CDR3: CASSLPGQGTHEQYF. The CDR3 nucleotides are TGTGCCAGCAGCTTACCGGGACAGGGTACCCACGAGCAGTACTTC.

This clonotype was seen many times. The J gene is TRBJ2-3, the V gene TRBV28, with 8 nucleotides matching TRBD1. The CDR3 is made up of 17 amino acids. V lost 5 bases, J lost 0 bases, and 10 bases stayed unmatched. The V gene's germline CDR1 is MDHEN and CDR2 SYDVKM. CDR3 sequence: CASSRDRLGSSTDTQYF. DNA of the CDR3: TGTGCCAGCAGTCGGGACAGGCTGGGGTCAAGCACAGATACGCAGTATTTT.

The chain combines TRBV2 with TRBJ2-1, with 11 bases lining up with TRBD2. There are 17 residues in the CDR3. V was clipped by 6 bases and J by 0 bases; unmatched bases: 7. Germline V lookup: CDR1 SNHLY, CDR2 FYNNEI. As DNA, the CDR3 is TGTGCCAGCAGAGGGACTAGCGGTCTGAGCTCCTACAATGAGCAGTTCTTC. Amino acids: CASRGTSGLSSYNEQFF.

This clonotype has a count of ten or more. The chain employs TRBV2 and TRBJ2-1, with no clear D. Germline loops: CDR1 SNHLY, CDR2 FYNNEI. Trimming stripped 7 bases from V and 4 bases from J, with 8 bases between. This CDR3 contains 12 residues. The CDR3 DNA is TGTGCCAGCATGACGGAATACAATGAGCAGTTCTTC. This gives the protein CASMTEYNEQFF. The full variable domain, rest sourced from reference TRBV2 and TRBJ2-1, is EPEVTQTPSHQVTQMGQEVILRCVPISNHLYFYWYRQILGQKVEFLVSFYNNEISEKSEIFDDQFSVERPDGSNFTLKIRSTKLEDSAMYFCASMTEYNEQFFGPGTRLTVL.

This chain uses TRBV20-1 with TRBJ2-3; TRBD2 agrees at 8 bases. The germline V gene encodes CDR1 DFQATT and CDR2 SNEGSKA (reference sequence). V gave up 0 bases and J gave up 4 bases; unmatched junction bases: 6. The CDR3 has 15 amino acids. The CDR3 DNA reads as TGCAGTGCTAGAGATCCTAGCGGGCCCGCAGATACGCAGTATTTT. Translation gives CSARDPSGPADTQYF.

This clonotype was observed many times. The rearrangement links TRBV18 to TRBJ2-5, with D perhaps matching TRBD1 or TRBD2 (6 bases each). The germline CDR1 and CDR2 sequences are KGHSH and LQKENI. Trimming left V 3 bases short and J 4 bases short, with 12 bases between. The CDR3 loop spans 14 amino acids. This CDR3 is CASSPGGTPETQYF. The DNA for the CDR3 is TGTGCCAGCTCACCCGGCGGGACACCAGAGACCCAGTACTTC.

This clonotype was picked up many times. The gene calls are TRBV24-1 and TRBJ2-5, with D possibly being TRBD1 (6 bases). The length of the CDR3 is 16 residues. V shed 3 bases and J shed 1 base, with 14 bases lying between them. The germline V gene has CDR1 KGHDR and CDR2 SFDVKD. The CDR3, as DNA: TGTGCCACCAGTGATCGTTCAGGGGACCGCCAAGAGACCCAGTACTTC. It yields the protein CATSDRSGDRQETQYF.

In its sample, this clonotype was seen a few times. The chain links TRBV5-1 to TRBJ1-1, with a weak D call TRBD1 (6 bases). Germline CDR1 SGHRS, CDR2 YFSETQ. The CDR3 is made up of 17 amino acids. The V end was cut by 3 bases, the J end by 3 bases, with 21 bases between. Written as DNA, the CDR3 is TGCGCCAGCAGCTGGGCGGCTCAGGGGCTCGGGGACACTGAAGCTTTCTTT. Translation gives CASSWAAQGLGDTEAFF. Combining the CDR3 with reference TRBV5-1 and TRBJ1-1 gives the whole variable domain KAGVTQTPRYLIKTRGQQVTLSCSPISGHRSVSWYQQTPGQGLQFLFEYFSETQRNKGNFPGRFSGRQFSNSRSEMNVSTLELGDSALYLCASSWAAQGLGDTEAFFGQGTRLTVV.

This clonotype occurred many times. The J gene is TRBJ1-1, the V gene TRBV6-1; TRBD1 matches at 7 bases. CDR1 and CDR2 from the germline V gene are MNHNS and SASEGT. CDR3 length: 13 amino acids. Trimming cost V 6 bases and J 3 bases; bases outside gene matches: 4. The CDR3 spells CASSVQGYTEAFF. CDR3 nucleotide sequence: TGTGCCAGCAGCGTACAGGGGTACACTGAAGCTTTCTTT.

The chain employs TRBV19 and TRBJ2-5; no firm D call. The CDR3 length is 15 residues. Trimming stripped 5 bases from V and 0 bases from J, with 13 bases between. Germline V CDR1 and CDR2: LNHDA, SQIVND (reference sequence). CDR3 DNA: TGTGCCAGTAGTGTCCGAGACACCCACCAAGAGACCCAGTACTTC. It is translated as CASSVRDTHQETQYF.

There are many counts of this clonotype. The J gene is TRBJ2-3, the V gene TRBV2, with D perhaps matching TRBD2 (6 bases). Germline V gives CDR1 SNHLY, CDR2 FYNNEI. Trimming shortened V by 3 bases and J by 2 bases, and 12 bases separated the two germline ends. The CDR3 loop spans 15 amino acids. The CDR3 bases are TGTGCCAGCAGTGAGGCTAGCGCCTACACAGATACGCAGTATTTT. The encoded protein is CASSEASAYTDTQYF.

This clonotype has only one observation. This could be a read error, since a much larger clone is one nucleotide away. The V call is TRBV20-1, the J call TRBJ2-1; 11 nucleotides line up with TRBD1. CDR1 is DFQATT, CDR2 SNEGSKA, per germline (reference sequence). This CDR3 contains 18 residues. V lost 6 bases, J lost 7 bases, and 20 bases stayed unmatched. The CDR3, as DNA: TGCAGTGCGCCCCCGGGACAGGGGGTAGCGGGCGTCCGGAATGAGCAGTTCTTC. This encodes CSAPPGQGVAGVRNEQFF.

This sequence joins TRBV12-3 or TRBV12-4 and TRBJ2-1, with D perhaps assigned TRBD1 or TRBD2 (5 bases each). Trimming stripped 6 bases from V and 6 bases from J, with 12 bases between. The CDR3 totals 13 residues. The CDR3, as DNA: TGTGCCAGCAGGGAACATGGGGGCAATGAGCAGTTCTTC. This sequence encodes CASREHGGNEQFF.

This clonotype was picked up many times. V is TRBV7-3 and J is TRBJ2-3, with D unresolved. V was trimmed by 2 bases and J by 1 base, leaving 10 bases between them. There are 15 residues in the CDR3. Germline CDR1 SGHTA, CDR2 FQGTGA. DNA of the CDR3: TGTGCCAGCAGCTTACGCCCCGATCGCACAGATACGCAGTATTTT. It codes for CASSLRPDRTDTQYF.